Following are 22 T cell receptor beta chains from one sample sequenced in a study of blood T cell repertoires in COVID-19. Libraries were prepared by immunoSEQ multiplex PCR; TCRdb keeps only in-frame clonotypes and omits some of them. This repertoire shows approximately 68,000 clones, around nine tenths found once; its top ten account for approximately 14%. Sequencing input: peripheral blood. These receptors were taken from a woman aged 60-75 years with acute or convalescent COVID-19.

This chain links TRBV2 with TRBJ1-2, with a weak D call TRBD1 (5 bases). The germline V gene encodes CDR1 SNHLY and CDR2 FYNNEI. The germline V and J ends were trimmed by 10 bases and 8 bases, with 23 bases remaining between them. This CDR3 comprises 14 residues. As DNA, the CDR3 is TGTGCCACCCTTGGCAGGGATTGGGCGATAGGCTACACCTTC. Protein product: CATLGRDWAIGYTF.

The chain joins TRBV11-2 to TRBJ2-5, with a tentative D call TRBD2 (6 bases). Trimming stripped 5 bases from V and 8 bases from J, with 21 bases between. Germline CDR1 and CDR2: SGHAT and FQNNGV. The CDR3 covers 15 residues. This chain's CDR3 is CASSPSSRRETTQYF. The CDR3 nucleotides are TGTGCCAGCAGCCCGAGTTCCCGCCGGGAGACAACCCAGTACTTC.

The chain carries TRBV25-1 and TRBJ1-6; maybe TRBD1 (5 bases). Germline lookup yields CDR1 MGHDK and CDR2 SYGVNS. The CDR3 has 17 amino acids. V lost 4 bases and J 8 bases, leaving 21 bases between the germline ends. As DNA, the CDR3 is TGTGCCAGCAGTGGGTCCGGGAGGGGCAGTAGATATTCACCCCTCCACTTT. Amino acids: CASSGSGRGSRYSPLHF.

The chain has TRBV5-6 and TRBJ1-1; D is unclear. The CDR3 covers 12 residues. V shed 0 bases and J shed 10 bases, with 10 bases lying between them. Germline lookup yields CDR1 SGHDT and CDR2 YYEEEE. The CDR3 DNA reads TGTGCCAGCAGCTTGGAGAGGGTTGGAGCTTTCTTT. It specifies CASSLERVGAFF.

The chain couples TRBV19 to TRBJ1-6; D gene uncertain. V lost 2 bases and J 3 bases, leaving 11 bases between the germline ends. CDR3 length equals 16 residues. Germline loops: CDR1 LNHDA, CDR2 SQIVND (reference sequence). The CDR3 protein is CASSISGRHYNSPLHF. The CDR3 DNA is TGTGCCAGTAGTATAAGCGGGCGGCACTATAATTCACCCCTCCACTTT.

This clone was counted once. CDR3 nucleotides: TGTGCCAGCAGTCCGGACAGGGTCGGTGAAGCTTTCTTT. As protein: CASSPDRVGEAFF. The V and J genes are TRBV6-5 and TRBJ1-1, with 8 nucleotides matching TRBD1. Losses at the gene ends were 5 bases for V and 7 bases for J; bases not matched to a gene: 6. The CDR3 sequence is 13 residues long. CDR1 and CDR2 from the germline V gene are MNHEY and SVGAGI.

The V gene is TRBV5-1, the J gene TRBJ2-7; D perhaps matches TRBD1 (6 bases). Trimming cost V 0 bases and J 3 bases, with 19 bases left between them. This CDR3 is built from 17 residues. Germline V lookup: CDR1 SGHRS, CDR2 YFSETQ. The CDR3 protein is CASSLGTDTYYYYEQYF. The CDR3 bases are TGCGCCAGCAGCTTGGGGACAGACACCTACTACTACTACGAGCAGTACTTC.

The chain has TRBV24-1 and TRBJ2-3; 9 bases align to TRBD2. The V segment lost 3 bases and the J segment 5 bases; nucleotides outside the gene matches: 5. Looked up from germline, CDR1 is KGHDR and CDR2 is SFDVKD. CDR3 length: 15 amino acids. In DNA, the CDR3 is TGTGCCACCAGTGATCCCGCGGGGGGGCAAGATACGCAGTATTTT. The encoded protein is CATSDPAGGQDTQYF.

J is TRBJ2-2 and V is TRBV5-4, with TRBD1 as a possible D gene (6 bases). The CDR3 has 15 amino acids. Trimming stripped 4 bases from V and 8 bases from J, with 18 bases between. Germline V lookup: CDR1 SGHNT, CDR2 YYREEE (reference sequence). This CDR3 reads CASSQKVQGMGELFF. The CDR3 bases are TGTGCCAGCAGCCAGAAAGTACAGGGAATGGGGGAGCTGTTTTTT.

The V gene is TRBV28, the J gene TRBJ1-5, with 9 positions matching TRBD1. The CDR3 contains 15 residues. The germline V gene has CDR1 MDHEN and CDR2 SYDVKM. J was trimmed by 7 bases and V by 8 bases; bases with no gene match: 12. The chain's CDR3 is CASQNLGQGTQPQHF. CDR3 nucleotide sequence: TGTGCCAGCCAAAACCTCGGACAGGGGACGCAGCCCCAGCATTTT.

The J gene is TRBJ1-2, the V gene TRBV19; 7 bases align to TRBD1. The CDR3 is made up of 15 amino acids. Germline CDR1 reads LNHDA; CDR2 reads SQIVND (reference sequence). After removal of 5 bases from V and 8 bases from J, the junction contained 14 bases not matched to a gene. This CDR3 is CASSPPLRAGGGYTF. The CDR3 DNA is TGTGCCAGTAGTCCTCCGCTCCGGGCAGGGGGAGGCTACACCTTC.

The chain employs TRBV28 and TRBJ1-2, with a weak D call TRBD1 (5 bases). Germline lookup yields CDR1 MDHEN and CDR2 SYDVKM. The germline V and J ends were trimmed by 5 bases and 3 bases, with 16 bases remaining between them. This CDR3 has 15 residues. The CDR3 reads CASSSAEGAYYGYTF. The CDR3 bases are TGTGCCAGCAGTAGCGCAGAAGGGGCCTACTATGGCTACACCTTC.

Judged by abundance, this clone is medium-sized. The gene calls are TRBV19 and TRBJ1-1; D unresolved. There are 14 residues in the CDR3. The V gene lost 1 base and the J gene lost 6 bases, with 12 bases spanning the gap. Per germline, CDR1 LNHDA and CDR2 SQIVND (reference sequence). Written as DNA, the CDR3 is TGTGCCAGTAGTATAGTGGGCTCGGGGTCTGAAGCTTTCTTT. Encoded protein: CASSIVGSGSEAFF.

The V gene is TRBV7-2, the J gene TRBJ1-2, with TRBD1 matching over 7 bases. Trimming took 3 bases from V and 5 from J; bases not matched to a gene: 9. This CDR3 comprises 15 residues. Germline values: CDR1 SGHTA, CDR2 FQGNSA. CDR3 sequence (DNA): TGTGCCAGCAGCTTTACCGCCGGGACAGAATATGGCTACACCTTC. Translating gives CASSFTAGTEYGYTF.

The V call is TRBV19, the J call TRBJ1-5; D uncertain. The CDR3 length is 15 residues. Germline CDR1 is LNHDA and CDR2 is SQIVND (reference sequence). V was pared by 3 bases and J by 0 bases, with 9 bases between. The CDR3 is CASSIVRGSNQPQHF. Here the CDR3 DNA reads TGTGCCAGTAGTATTGTGCGGGGTAGCAATCAGCCCCAGCATTTT.

The chain carries TRBV10-3 and TRBJ2-5; 8 positions match TRBD2. The germline V gene has CDR1 ENHRY and CDR2 SYGVKD. There are 16 residues in the CDR3. V lost 2 bases, J lost 2 bases, and 7 bases stayed unmatched. The CDR3 protein is CAISEMSGGVQETQYF. As DNA, the CDR3 is TGTGCCATCAGTGAGATGTCGGGGGGGGTTCAAGAGACCCAGTACTTC.

The genes are TRBV3-1 (or the pseudogene TRBV3-2) and TRBJ2-3; 12 bases are shared with TRBD2. Germline V gene sequence: CDR1 LGHDT, CDR2 YNNKEL (reference sequence). CDR3 length: 18 residues. The V gene end was trimmed by 0 bases and the J gene end by 0 bases; junction bases not matched to a gene: 4. The CDR3 loop is CASSQETSGGISTDTQYF. As DNA, the CDR3 is TGTGCCAGCAGCCAAGAAACTAGCGGGGGGATAAGCACAGATACGCAGTATTTT.

The rearrangement joins TRBV4-1 to TRBJ2-5, with no clear D. V dropped 4 bases and J dropped 0 bases, with 6 bases sitting between them. Per the germline V gene, CDR1 is MGHRA and CDR2 is YSYEKL. The CDR3 is 13 residues long. The CDR3 DNA sequence: TGCGCCAGCAGCCCTATAAACCAAGAGACCCAGTACTTC. This encodes CASSPINQETQYF.

The rearrangement uses TRBV7-2 and TRBJ1-2; D not resolved. The CDR3 consists of 12 residues. The V gene's germline CDR1 is SGHTA and CDR2 FQGNSA. Trimming took 0 bases from V and 5 from J, leaving 4 bases between them. DNA of the CDR3: TGTGCCAGCAGCTTAGCCGGGTATGGCTACACCTTC. Its translation is CASSLAGYGYTF.

This rearrangement joins TRBV19 to TRBJ2-3; D gene unclear. The V end was cut by 3 bases, the J end by 4 bases, with 8 bases between. The CDR3 sequence is 13 residues long. Germline CDR1 LNHDA, CDR2 SQIVND (reference sequence). The CDR3 here is CASSIQIADTQYF. In DNA form, the CDR3 reads TGTGCCAGTAGTATCCAGATCGCAGATACGCAGTATTTT.

The rearrangement links TRBV5-1 to TRBJ2-1; D is perhaps TRBD1 (6 bases). Germline CDR1 reads SGHRS; CDR2 reads YFSETQ. The CDR3 totals 15 residues. The germline V and J ends were trimmed by 3 bases and 0 bases, with 10 bases remaining between them. CDR3: CASSSSQGSYNEQFF. In DNA form, the CDR3 reads TGCGCCAGCAGCTCTTCACAGGGCTCCTACAATGAGCAGTTCTTC.

Only one count was recorded for this clone. The chain is built from TRBV5-4 and TRBJ1-1; D ambiguous. The germline gives CDR1 SGHNT, CDR2 YYREEE (reference sequence). V gave up 1 base and J gave up 4 bases, with 17 bases separating them. The CDR3 has 16 amino acids. The CDR3 region is CASSLSVGVGVTEAFF. The CDR3 nucleotides read TGTGCCAGCAGCTTGTCCGTCGGGGTAGGTGTCACTGAAGCTTTCTTT.